The 20 T cell receptor beta chains reported below all come from one sample, sequenced in a study of Graves' ophthalmopathy and Graves' hyperthyroidism. RNA transcripts were the template, and TCR beta CDR3 regions were amplified from them. HTBI-primed first-round RT-PCR preceded second-round multiplex PCR. TCRdb itself ran the multiplex PCR reads through MiXCR, one entry per CDR3 protein. This sample carries 650,000 to 800,000 distinct CDR3 sequences, about 41% of them seen once, and the ten largest clones take 3% to 3.5%. The sample comprised peripheral blood. Source of these receptors: an adult man with Graves' ophthalmopathy.

The rearrangement uses TRBV10-3 and TRBJ1-2; 9 bases are shared with TRBD1. The CDR3 spans 14 residues. CDR1 is ENHRY, CDR2 SYGVKD, per germline. Unmatched junction bases numbered 14, after V lost 10 bases and J lost 8 bases. This chain's CDR3 is CASSPPGQGRGYTF. CDR3 coding DNA: TGTGCCAGCAGCCCACCGGGACAGGGCAGAGGCTACACCTTC.

This clonotype was seen a few times. This chain connects TRBV7-2 to TRBJ1-1, with D uncertain. V lost 5 bases to trimming and J lost 0 bases, with 10 bases between them. The CDR3 runs 14 residues. CDR1 and CDR2 from the germline V gene are SGHTA and FQGNSA. The CDR3 sequence: CASSPAVVNTEAFF. CDR3 DNA sequence: TGTGCCAGCAGCCCCGCAGTGGTGAACACTGAAGCTTTCTTT.

The table lists this clonotype with a few counts. This chain links TRBV20-1 with TRBJ2-3; 7 bases are a match to TRBD1. Per the germline V gene, CDR1 is DFQATT and CDR2 is SNEGSKA (reference sequence). The CDR3 is 13 amino acids. Germline trimming cut 5 bases from V and 2 bases from J; bases unmatched to any gene: 4. The chain's CDR3 is CSAQTGNTDTQYF. In DNA form, the CDR3 reads TGCAGTGCTCAGACAGGGAACACAGATACGCAGTATTTT.

This clonotype was picked up many times. CDR3 sequence reads: CASSLVPPSRTFAYEQYF. As DNA, the CDR3 is TGTGCCAGCAGCTTAGTCCCGCCTAGTCGCACGTTTGCCTACGAGCAGTACTTC. The V gene is TRBV7-6, the J gene TRBJ2-7; the D is unclear. The CDR3 runs 18 residues. Germline V gene lookup returns CDR1 SGHVS and CDR2 FNYEAQ. V was trimmed by 1 base and J by 2 bases, leaving 21 bases between them.

The V gene is TRBV20-1, the J gene TRBJ1-2, with D perhaps TRBD1 (6 bases). CDR1 and CDR2 from the germline V gene are DFQATT and SNEGSKA (reference sequence). V was pared by 6 bases and J by 4 bases, with 18 bases between. CDR3 length equals 14 residues. For the CDR3, the DNA is TGCAGTGCACCAGATGCACAGGGTACCTATGGCTACACCTTC. This encodes CSAPDAQGTYGYTF.

In the case of this clonotype: This may come from a read error, since a much larger clone is one base off. This chain connects TRBV7-9 to TRBJ1-1, with TRBD1 matching over 7 bases. CDR3 length: 14 residues. The germline gives CDR1 SEHNR, CDR2 FQNEAQ (reference sequence). V was clipped by 6 bases and J by 4 bases; unmatched bases: 8. For the CDR3, the DNA is TGTGCCAGCAGTACCGGGGCAGGGGGCACTGAAGCTTTCTTT. Amino acid sequence: CASSTGAGGTEAFF.

There are many counts of this clonotype. The chain employs TRBV5-5 and TRBJ1-2; 9 bases match TRBD1. CDR3 length equals 18 residues. From germline, CDR1 is SGHKS and CDR2 YYEKEE (reference sequence). V lost 4 bases to trimming and J lost 0 bases; unmatched junction nucleotides: 13. CDR3 in amino acids: CASSQYRRGQGANYGYTF. In DNA, the CDR3 is TGTGCCAGCAGCCAATATCGAAGGGGACAGGGAGCTAACTATGGCTACACCTTC.

In the case of this clonotype: This may arise from a read error, as a much more abundant clone is one base away. This chain joins TRBV7-3 and TRBJ2-6; D perhaps matches TRBD1 (5 bases). The V end lost 8 bases, the J end lost 0 bases, and 14 bases lay between the germline ends. CDR1 and CDR2 from the germline V gene are SGHTA and FQGTGA. CDR3 length: 16 amino acids. The CDR3 spells CASGTGSSSGANVLTF. The CDR3 bases are TGTGCCAGCGGTACAGGCTCGTCCTCTGGGGCCAACGTCCTGACTTTC. Combining the CDR3 with reference TRBV7-3 and TRBJ2-6 gives the whole variable domain GAGVSQTPSNKVTEKGKYVELRCDPISGHTALYWYRQSLGQGPEFLIYFQGTGAADDSGLPNDRFFAVRPEGSVSTLKIQRTERGDSAVYLCASGTGSSSGANVLTFGAGSRLTVL.

This sequence joins TRBV2 and TRBJ1-1; maybe TRBD1 (5 bases). The CDR3 extends over 15 amino acids. CDR1 is SNHLY, CDR2 FYNNEI, per germline. V shed 7 bases and J shed 1 base, with 16 bases lying between them. CDR3 DNA: TGTGCCAGCAAGACGGGGGGAGGACCGAACACTGAAGCTTTCTTT. Translating it yields CASKTGGGPNTEAFF.

This clonotype was seen ten or more times. The genes are TRBV20-1 and TRBJ2-7; no definite D call. The germline V gene encodes CDR1 DFQATT and CDR2 SNEGSKA (reference sequence). The CDR3 consists of 11 residues. The germline V and J ends were trimmed by 2 bases and 6 bases, with 8 bases remaining between them. CDR3 residues: CSARRSGEQYF. CDR3 coding DNA: TGCAGTGCTAGACGTAGTGGCGAGCAGTACTTC.

V gene TRBV10-3 combines with J gene TRBJ2-7; unclear D gene. The J call may be incorrect, as the DNA end agrees better with TRBJ2-1. CDR1 and CDR2 from the germline V gene are ENHRY and SYGVKD. The CDR3 totals 13 residues. The CDR3 is CASLLSSYNEQFF. As DNA, the CDR3 is TGTGCCAGCCTCTTAAGCTCCTACAATGAGCAGTTCTTC.

This clonotype was counted at least ten times. The J gene is TRBJ2-7, the V gene TRBV15, with a possible D match to TRBD1 (6 bases). CDR3 size: 12 residues. Trimming cost V 8 bases and J 2 bases, with 10 bases left between them. The germline gives CDR1 LNHNV, CDR2 YYDKDF (reference sequence). The CDR3: CATGQGTYEQYF. DNA of the CDR3: TGTGCCACCGGGCAGGGGACCTACGAGCAGTACTTC. The entire variable domain, with the rest obtained from reference TRBV15 and TRBJ2-7, is as follows: DAMVIQNPRYQVTQFGKPVTLSCSQTLNHNVMYWYQQKSSQAPKLLFHYYDKDFNNEADTPDNFQSRRPNTSFCFLDIRSPGLGDTAMYLCATGQGTYEQYFGPGTRLTVT.

This clonotype was observed many times. The chain recombines TRBV12-3 or TRBV12-4 with TRBJ1-4, with a possible D match to TRBD1 (5 bases). Trimming cost V 4 bases and J 8 bases, with 11 bases left between them. There are 13 residues in the CDR3. CDR3 bases: TGTGCCAGCAGTTGGGGGACTCAAGAAAAACTGTTTTTT. Its translation is CASSWGTQEKLFF.

Details on this clonotype: Just one base apart from a much larger clone, this may be a read error. The chain has TRBV4-1 and TRBJ2-5; 9 bases map to TRBD1. This CDR3 comprises 15 residues. Germline lookup yields CDR1 MGHRA and CDR2 YSYEKL. The CDR3 nucleotides read TGCGCCAGCAGCCAGGTGGGACAGGGCGAAAAGACCCGGTACTTC. This sequence encodes CASSQVGQGEKTRYF.

This clonotype was detected only a few times. This sequence joins TRBV11-3 and TRBJ2-7; 9 bases agree with TRBD2. Germline lookup yields CDR1 SGHNT and CDR2 YENEEA. The CDR3 has 15 amino acids. V shed 1 base and J 3 bases; nucleotides not matched to a gene: 4. CDR3 residues: CASSLGSSGDYEQYF. The CDR3 DNA follows: TGTGCCAGCAGCTTAGGATCTAGCGGGGACTACGAGCAGTACTTC.

This clonotype was observed at least ten times. The chain is built from TRBV6-2 or TRBV6-3 and TRBJ1-1; D is uncertain. The CDR3 extends over 15 amino acids. V shed 2 bases and J shed 0 bases, with 10 bases lying between them. CDR1 and CDR2 from the germline V gene are MNHEY and SVGEGT. CDR3 DNA sequence: TGTGCCAGCAGTTACACTCTACCGGTGAACACTGAAGCTTTCTTT. It codes for CASSYTLPVNTEAFF.

Concerning this clonotype itself: One end of the junction is discordant with germline, which a read error may explain. The chain has TRBV7-9 and TRBJ2-7; TRBD1 matches 8 bases. This CDR3 contains 14 residues. The germline V gene has CDR1 SEHNR and CDR2 FQNEAQ (reference sequence). CDR3 region: CASRGPGQEYEQHF. The CDR3, as DNA: TGTGCCAGCAGAGGGCCGGGACAGGAATACGAGCAGCACTTC.

This clonotype was seen at least ten times. The chain combines TRBV5-1 with TRBJ2-7; 8 nucleotides match TRBD1. The CDR3 spans 15 residues. Trimming took 0 bases from V and 4 from J; bases not matched to a gene: 6. CDR1 is SGHRS and CDR2 is YFSETQ in the germline V gene. CDR3 sequence reads: CASSLESTGVYEQYF. The CDR3 region has the DNA TGCGCCAGCAGCTTGGAATCGACAGGGGTGTACGAGCAGTACTTC.

This clonotype was detected many times. The chain joins TRBV5-1 to TRBJ2-5; TRBD1 might be the D (6 bases). V was clipped by 4 bases and J by 5 bases, with 15 bases between them. Germline CDR1 is SGHRS and CDR2 is YFSETQ. The CDR3 totals 14 residues. The CDR3 DNA follows: TGCGCCAGCAGCCTACGGACAGAACGGGAGACCCAGTACTTC. Translating it yields CASSLRTERETQYF. The variable domain in full, with the rest retrieved from reference TRBV5-1 and TRBJ2-5, is KAGVTQTPRYLIKTRGQQVTLSCSPISGHRSVSWYQQTPGQGLQFLFEYFSETQRNKGNFPGRFSGRQFSNSRSEMNVSTLELGDSALYLCASSLRTERETQYFGPGTRLLVL.

This rearrangement joins TRBV7-9 to TRBJ2-5; 8 bases map to TRBD1. The CDR3 is 15 residues long. V gave up 5 bases and J gave up 2 bases; unmatched junction bases: 7. Germline V gene sequence: CDR1 SEHNR, CDR2 FQNEAQ (reference sequence). The CDR3 DNA reads as TGTGCCAGCAGCGACAGCTACAGGGGGCAAGAGACCCAGTACTTC. Amino acids: CASSDSYRGQETQYF.